This T cell receptor (beta chain) was documented in a study of blood T cell repertoires in COVID-19. Across the whole study: Samples of COVID-19 (acute and convalescent) were obtained from the United States, Italy and Spain. T cells, B-cell-depleted T cells, or PBMCs supplied cDNA or gDNA.

Authors' methods: Nucleated cell number was recorded as an estimate derived from reference gene primer amplification. Assay: immunoSEQ multiplex PCR; the TCRdb copy retains only in-frame clones and omits some. The DNA gave D and trimming, while V, J and clone size come from that table. Here the sample spans about 41,000 clones, 85% to 90% being singletons. The sequence was collected from a human donor in a cohort sampled during active COVID-19. The sequencing sample was made of peripheral blood.

CDR3 bases: TGTGCCAGCGGACGCCCAGGGTACTATGGCTACACCTTC. Amino acids: CASGRPGYYGYTF. The chain joins TRBV28 to TRBJ1-2; possibly TRBD1 for D (5 bases). The V end lost 8 bases, the J end lost 3 bases, and 13 bases lay between the germline ends. This CDR3 comprises 13 residues. CDR1 MDHEN and CDR2 SYDVKM come from the germline V gene.